This T cell receptor (beta chain) was observed in a study of blood T cell repertoires in COVID-19 (dated by TCRdb to the early 2020s). Regarding the complete study: Collaborator samples came from the United States, Italy and Spain and covered acute and convalescent phases of COVID-19. The material from the prospective study consisted of cDNA or gDNA derived from T cells, B-cell-depleted T cells, or PBMCs. The repertoires were made available in a free public database intended to serve as a resource for research on the immune response to SARS-CoV-2. The samples were drawn from two sources: the first 160 participants of the ongoing ImmuneRACE study, and some 1,300 subjects contributed by 6 global collaborators. Where HLA class I and class II types were available, the types were taken from metadata supplied by the sample provider, not from assay-based typing. Sample metadata almost always included a de-identified subject ID, COVID-19 status, age in years and sex. Deeply sampled blood TCRbeta repertoires from subjects exposed to, actively infected with, or recovered from COVID-19 were included in the dataset. Beyond this particular receptor, the publication reports: The amount of clinical and demographic metadata varied by source and participant and was provided uncurated.

TCRbeta CDR3 regions were amplified from genomic DNA using the immunoSEQ Assay, a bias-controlled multiplex PCR. On the authors' methods: The number of nucleated cells in each sample was estimated from the amplification of reference gene primers within the assay. To quantify the absolute abundance of each unique TCRbeta CDR3 rearrangement, sequence reads were collapsed and filtered. Productive Simpson clonality was computed per sample as the square root of Simpson's diversity index over productive rearrangements. This immuneACCESS table, as held by TCRdb, lists in-frame sequences with V and J called but not all clones. Of the missing ones, under half trace to an unresolved V gene in checked studies; the others have no known cause. That table gives V, J and clone size, and the DNA gave D and trimming. The table for this sample lists roughly 150,000 clones; 80% of them were counted only once. Together, the top ten hold nearly 3.5% of the sample.

In the prospective study, participants were about 18 to 100 years old, resided in 24 geographic areas of the United States, and were enrolled through a virtual design. In the prospective study, cohorts were assigned on the basis of participant-reported clinical history obtained from a screening survey and a study questionnaire. Recovered participants in ImmuneRACE Cohort 3 were defined as having two consecutive negative NP/OP PCR tests, clearance from a healthcare professional, or resolution of symptoms. Each participant in the prospective study had whole blood, serum and a nasopharyngeal or oropharyngeal swab collected by mobile phlebotomists. Participants in the prospective study had the option to provide additional blood draws and questionnaires over an approximately 2-month period. Before DNA extraction, blood samples from the prospective study were shipped at room temperature or frozen. After removal of 0 bases from V and 1 base from J, the junction retains 8 bases not matched to a gene. CDR1 and CDR2 are drawn from the germline V gene: SGHRS, YFSETQ. From cysteine to phenylalanine, the CDR3 is 17 amino acids long. The retained sequence is limited to the CDR3, 51 bases, with the frame set at the first base.

This clone was observed a single time. No cognate antigen has been identified for it. Base qualities are not recorded, but no much larger clone differs from it by a single base. The source of this sequence is a woman aged 55-70 years who had recovered from COVID-19. In this chain, TRBV5-1 is recombined with TRBJ2-5; TRBD1 agrees with 8 junctional bases. Sequenced material: PBMCs or T cells enriched from blood (not recorded which). In nucleotides, the sequence is TGCGCCAGCAGCTTGGGGCTGACAGGGGCTAGCCAAGAGACCCAGTACTTC. Its protein reads: CASSLGLTGASQETQYF.